Each of the 29 T cell receptor beta chains below was sequenced from the same sample in a study of a mutant IDH1 vaccine in newly diagnosed glioma. TCRdb's table, derived via immunoSEQ multiplex PCR, lists solely in-frame clones and lacks some. The profile shows 57,000 or so clones, approximately 80% of them singletons. This sample's time point: week 11, during vaccination. A 20-mer mutant IDH1 peptide at 300 ug was injected subcutaneously with topical imiquimod. These TCRs are of unknown antigen specificity. The source material was PBMCs, sampled from a glioma patient whose treatment included an IDH1 peptide vaccine. These receptors were collected from a man aged 30 to 45 with glioma.

The chain is built from TRBV18 and TRBJ2-5; 8 positions match TRBD2. The CDR3 is made up of 13 amino acids. CDR1 KGHSH and CDR2 LQKENI come from the germline V gene. V shed 4 bases and J 5 bases; nucleotides not matched to a gene: 3. The CDR3 region has the DNA TGTGCCAGCTCACGCCGGGGGGGTGAGACCCAGTACTTC. As protein: CASSRRGGETQYF.

The rearrangement uses TRBV9 and TRBJ1-6; D gene ambiguous. Trimming removed 0 bases at V and 2 bases at J, with 6 bases between. In germline, CDR1 is SGDLS, CDR2 YYNGEE. The CDR3 is 15 amino acids. CDR3 DNA sequence: TGTGCCAGCAGCGTAGATAACCCCTATAATTCACCCCTCCACTTT. This translates into CASSVDNPYNSPLHF.

This chain joins TRBV5-1 and TRBJ2-5; D gene ambiguous. V lost 0 bases and J 4 bases, leaving 7 bases between the germline ends. CDR3 length: 13 amino acids. Germline CDR1 reads SGHRS; CDR2 reads YFSETQ. The CDR3 sequence is CASSLAPGETQYF. CDR3 DNA: TGCGCCAGCAGCTTGGCCCCGGGAGAGACCCAGTACTTC.

This chain links TRBV7-2 with TRBJ2-7; 10 bases match TRBD1. Trimming removed 5 bases from V and 5 bases from J; junction bases left unmatched: 6. CDR1 and CDR2 (germline): SGHTA, FQGNSA. The CDR3 loop spans 14 amino acids. The CDR3: CASSKLGTGDEQYF. In DNA, the CDR3 is TGTGCCAGCAGCAAACTCGGGACAGGGGACGAGCAGTACTTC.

The chain uses TRBV7-3 and TRBJ2-1; D might be TRBD2 (6 bases). The V end was cut by 2 bases, the J end by 3 bases, with 11 bases between. Per the germline V gene, CDR1 is SGHTA and CDR2 is FQGTGA. The CDR3 has 15 residues. The chain's CDR3 is CASSLSSANYNEQFF. CDR3 DNA sequence: TGTGCCAGCAGCTTATCTAGCGCGAACTACAATGAGCAGTTCTTC.

The V gene is TRBV29-1, the J gene TRBJ2-6, with TRBD1 matching 8 bases. CDR3 size: 13 residues. Germline trimming cut 6 bases from V and 4 bases from J; bases unmatched to any gene: 2. Germline CDR1 and CDR2: SQVTM and ANQGSEA. The CDR3 sequence: CSVTGVGANVLTF. Here the CDR3 DNA reads TGCAGCGTGACAGGGGTCGGGGCCAACGTCCTGACTTTC.

The sample holds one count of this clone. The chain combines TRBV28 with TRBJ1-2, with a possible D match to TRBD1 (5 bases). This CDR3 spans 13 amino acids. Germline values: CDR1 MDHEN, CDR2 SYDVKM. Trimming pared 7 bases from V and 3 bases from J, leaving 12 bases between. CDR3 in DNA: TGTGCCAGCACCAAGGGGACGGACTATGGCTACACCTTC. Protein: CASTKGTDYGYTF.

The chain combines TRBV7-8 with TRBJ2-1; D might be TRBD2 (5 bases). This CDR3 comprises 15 residues. The V gene's germline CDR1 is SGHVS and CDR2 FQNEAQ. V lost 6 bases and J 2 bases, leaving 14 bases between the germline ends. CDR3 in DNA: TGTGCCAGCAGAAAAGATAGGAGGACCTACAATGAGCAGTTCTTC. The encoded protein is CASRKDRRTYNEQFF.

CDR3 loop: CASSLPKGLQHF. DNA for the CDR3: TGTGCCAGCAGTCTACCAAAGGGACTGCAGCATTTT. V gene TRBV28 combines with J gene TRBJ1-5; a possible D gene is TRBD1 (5 bases). Germline values: CDR1 MDHEN, CDR2 SYDVKM. The V and J ends lost 5 bases and 13 bases respectively, with 15 bases between them. The CDR3 loop spans 12 amino acids.

The gene calls are TRBV6-5 and TRBJ2-5; D is tentatively TRBD1 or TRBD2 (5 bases each). CDR1 MNHEY and CDR2 SVGAGI come from the germline V gene. The CDR3 is made up of 15 amino acids. V lost 0 bases and J lost 3, with 11 bases in between. This chain's CDR3 is CASSYSSGTEETQYF. CDR3 DNA sequence: TGTGCCAGCAGTTACTCCTCCGGGACCGAAGAGACCCAGTACTTC.

The chain recombines TRBV19 with TRBJ2-1; 9 nucleotides align to TRBD1. The CDR3 consists of 16 residues. The ends lost 8 bases at V and 2 bases at J; junction bases unmatched: 10. The germline gives CDR1 LNHDA, CDR2 SQIVND (reference sequence). CDR3 region: CASSLGGTGTYNEQFF. The CDR3 bases are TGTGCCAGTTCGCTTGGGGGGACAGGGACCTACAATGAGCAGTTCTTC.

This rearrangement joins TRBV6-5 to TRBJ1-1; D possibly corresponds to TRBD1 (6 bases). Germline V gene sequence: CDR1 MNHEY, CDR2 SVGAGI. V was shortened by 5 bases and J by 4 bases, with 14 bases between the two germline ends. The CDR3 totals 14 residues. CDR3 residues: CASSQGRAATEAFF. The CDR3 DNA sequence: TGTGCCAGCAGTCAGGGGCGGGCGGCCACTGAAGCTTTCTTT.

This clone was detected once. The V gene is TRBV5-4, the J gene TRBJ2-7; the match to TRBD1 covers 9 bases. V was clipped by 3 bases and J by 6 bases; unmatched bases: 7. The CDR3 sequence is 14 residues long. Germline loops: CDR1 SGHNT, CDR2 YYREEE (reference sequence). DNA for the CDR3: TGTGCCAGCAGCTGGGGACAGGGAGGCCCCGAGCAGTACTTC. It yields the protein CASSWGQGGPEQYF.

V and J are TRBV6-1 and TRBJ2-7, with a weak D call TRBD1 (5 bases). Looked up from germline, CDR1 is MNHNS and CDR2 is SASEGT. The CDR3 is made up of 16 amino acids. V gave up 2 bases and J gave up 1 base, with 15 bases separating them. CDR3 sequence (DNA): TGTGCCAGCAGTGAACAACAGGAGTTGTTGTCCTACGAGCAGTACTTC. The encoded protein is CASSEQQELLSYEQYF.

In its sample, this clone was seen a few times. The chain has TRBV4-3 and TRBJ2-1; possible D gene TRBD1, 6 bases. This CDR3 spans 16 amino acids. Germline CDR1 and CDR2: LGHNA and YSLEER. The germline V and J ends were trimmed by 1 base and 0 bases, with 10 bases remaining between them. The CDR3 loop is CASSQALGGSYNEQFF. In DNA form, the CDR3 reads TGCGCCAGCAGCCAAGCCCTAGGGGGCTCCTACAATGAGCAGTTCTTC.

The chain uses TRBV5-1 and TRBJ2-1; 12 bases align to TRBD1. This CDR3 is 17 amino acids long. Germline trimming cut 2 bases from V and 9 bases from J; bases unmatched to any gene: 12. Germline V gives CDR1 SGHRS, CDR2 YFSETQ. The CDR3 region has the DNA TGCGCCAGCAGCTTCTCCATACCGGGACAGGGGGCAGGTGAGCAGTTCTTC. Translated: CASSFSIPGQGAGEQFF.

DNA of the CDR3: TGCGCCAGCAGCCCCCGGACAGTTTCTGGAAACACCATATATTTT. Protein: CASSPRTVSGNTIYF. The rearrangement links TRBV4-1 to TRBJ1-3; D perhaps matches TRBD1 (6 bases). This CDR3 region has 15 residues. The germline V gene encodes CDR1 MGHRA and CDR2 YSYEKL. Trimming pared 4 bases from V and 1 base from J, leaving 11 bases between.

There are a few counts of this clone. The V and J genes are TRBV5-7 and TRBJ1-4; D unresolved. TRBV5-7 falls under the ORF class, with uncertain function. V shed 1 base and J shed 13 bases, with 14 bases lying between them. The CDR3 extends over 13 amino acids. The CDR3 sequence: CASSLSVHSLLFF. The CDR3 nucleotides read TGTGCCAGCAGCTTGTCGGTACACTCTCTACTGTTTTTT.

As concerns this clone: The CDR3 end shows no conserved phenylalanine or tryptophan, and so a read error is likely. V usage is TRBV7-2 and J usage is TRBJ1-2; a possible D gene is TRBD1 (6 bases). Germline values: CDR1 SGHTA, CDR2 FQGNSA. This CDR3 has 14 amino acids. V lost 5 bases and J lost 2, with 12 bases in between. The CDR3 sequence: CASSQGTANYGYTL. The CDR3 DNA follows: TGTGCCAGCAGCCAGGGGACGGCAAACTATGGCTACACCCTC.

Only a few counts were recorded for this clone. The V gene is TRBV7-2, the J gene TRBJ2-1; TRBD2 agrees at 12 bases. J gave up 8 bases and V 4 bases, and 9 bases lay outside the gene matches. In germline, CDR1 is SGHTA, CDR2 FQGNSA. The CDR3 length is 16 residues. CDR3 DNA sequence: TGTGCCAGCAGCTCCGACGCTAGCGGGGGGGCCCATGAGCAGTTCTTC. Protein: CASSSDASGGAHEQFF.

V and J are TRBV2 and TRBJ1-5; D remains ambiguous. Trimming shortened V by 2 bases and J by 0 bases, and 23 bases separated the two germline ends. From germline, CDR1 is SNHLY and CDR2 FYNNEI. The CDR3 loop spans 20 amino acids. CDR3 nucleotides: TGTGCCAGCAGTGAAAGGTTTGGCCAGACGACTAGTTATAGCAATCAGCCCCAGCATTTT. It codes for CASSERFGQTTSYSNQPQHF.

The rearrangement links TRBV19 to TRBJ1-5, with 8 bases fitting TRBD1. V was clipped by 6 bases and J by 7 bases; unmatched bases: 11. This CDR3 is built from 15 residues. Germline V gene lookup returns CDR1 LNHDA and CDR2 SQIVND (reference sequence). CDR3 amino acids: CASSQTGEERQPQHF. CDR3 DNA: TGTGCCAGTAGCCAGACAGGGGAGGAGAGACAGCCCCAGCATTTT.

The sample holds a few counts of this clone. This chain joins TRBV2 and TRBJ2-3, with TRBD1 matching 9 bases. Germline CDR1 is SNHLY and CDR2 is FYNNEI. The CDR3 is made up of 15 amino acids. J lost 0 bases, V lost 6 bases, and 4 bases had no gene match. DNA for the CDR3: TGTGCCAGCAGGGTCGGACAGGGGAGCACAGATACGCAGTATTTT. Its protein is CASRVGQGSTDTQYF.

The rearrangement joins TRBV9 to TRBJ2-2; 9 bases agree with TRBD2. The CDR3 totals 16 residues. V lost 3 bases to trimming and J lost 1 base; unmatched junction nucleotides: 4. CDR1 and CDR2 (germline): SGDLS, YYNGEE. DNA for the CDR3: TGTGCCAGCAGCGCTTTAGCGGGGGAGAACACCGGGGAGCTGTTTTTT. Residues: CASSALAGENTGELFF.

This rearrangement joins TRBV19 to TRBJ2-1; 12 bases map to TRBD1. The CDR3 is 17 amino acids. CDR1 and CDR2 (germline): LNHDA, SQIVND (reference sequence). The junction had 9 bases not matched to a gene; V was cut back by 3 bases and J by 6 bases. The DNA for the CDR3 is TGTGCCAGTAGTATCGGGACAGGGGGCATCTCTTTCAATGAGCAGTTCTTC. Protein: CASSIGTGGISFNEQFF.

This chain uses TRBV2 with TRBJ2-5; TRBD2 aligns across 12 bases. Germline V gene data show CDR1 as SNHLY and CDR2 as FYNNEI. Unmatched junction bases numbered 10, after V lost 6 bases and J lost 11 bases. The CDR3 is made up of 14 amino acids. The CDR3, as DNA: TGTGCCAGCAGAAGGGAGGCTAGCGGGGGGGAACAGTACTTC. Translated, it gives CASRREASGGEQYF.

This chain uses TRBV6-1 with TRBJ2-1, with D possibly being TRBD1 (5 bases). Per germline, CDR1 MNHNS and CDR2 SASEGT. CDR3 length equals 15 residues. The germline V and J ends were trimmed by 6 bases and 7 bases, with 19 bases remaining between them. The CDR3 DNA sequence: TGTGCCAGCAGCCTCGGTGCAGGGCCGTGGAATGAGCAGTTCTTC. As protein: CASSLGAGPWNEQFF.

The rearrangement uses TRBV28 and TRBJ1-2; 11 bases align to TRBD1. V dropped 5 bases and J dropped 5; count of bases not matched to a gene: 4. Germline V gene sequence: CDR1 MDHEN, CDR2 SYDVKM. The CDR3 contains 14 residues. This CDR3 reads CASSPGDRGYGYTF. The CDR3 DNA is TGTGCCAGCAGTCCGGGGGACAGGGGGTATGGCTACACCTTC.

The sample holds a few counts of this clone. The rearrangement links TRBV28 to TRBJ1-2, with D possibly TRBD1 on 6 matching bases. From germline, CDR1 is MDHEN and CDR2 SYDVKM. Between the trimmed V and J ends, which lost 10 bases and 1 base, there was a span of 10 bases. The CDR3 is 12 residues long. The CDR3 spells CAIRDINYGYTF. The CDR3, as DNA: TGTGCCATCCGGGACATTAACTATGGCTACACCTTC.